Sequencing of this T cell receptor beta chain was carried out in a study of T-cell reconstitution after alpha-beta-depleted transplantation in children. The CDR3 sequence is 14 residues long. V was shortened by 4 bases and J by 5 bases, with 17 bases between the two germline ends. Germline CDR1 reads GTSNPN; CDR2 reads SVGIG (reference sequence). Molecular barcoding with unique molecular identifiers was used for the TCRbeta library. Each CDR3 protein is one row after TCRdb ran MiXCR on the PCR reads. The profile covers about 600,000 distinct CDR3 sequences, with about 10% appearing a single time and less than 5% taken by the ten largest.

Sequenced material: PBMCs from the stem cell graft donor, taken from the stem cell graft. J is TRBJ1-1 and V is TRBV30, with no clear D. The clonotype originates from a human donor who donated a stem cell graft to a child with acute myeloid leukemia. CDR3 coding DNA: TGTGCCTGGAAAGGGCTGGCGGAGAGGACTGAAGCTTTCTTT. This codes for CAWKGLAERTEAFF.